This record looks at one T cell receptor (beta chain) sequence and its context. Its target is not known. TCR beta CDR3 regions were amplified from RNA. Using the HTBI primer set, a first-round RT-PCR was run on the TCR CDR3. MiXCR, applied by TCRdb to the multiplex PCR reads, yields one record per CDR3 protein. The data contain 150,000 or so distinct CDR3 sequences, 22% of them seen just once; the ten biggest clones take up around 69%. Trimming removed 2 bases at V and 2 bases at J, with 17 bases between. This CDR3 comprises 17 residues. Germline CDR1 is SGHVS and CDR2 is FQNEAQ. These data originate in a study of T cells in Graves' hyperthyroidism and ophthalmopathy. Study-wide findings and caveats: Onset of ophthalmopathy came a median 6.5 months after the model predicted it.

The J gene is TRBJ2-3, the V gene TRBV7-8; TRBD1 might be the D (6 bases). This receptor was obtained from a woman aged 45-59 years with Graves' hyperthyroidism that later progressed to Graves' ophthalmopathy. Specimen: blood. CDR3 region: CASSLLNNRANTDTQYF. CDR3 coding DNA: TGTGCCAGCAGCTTATTGAACAACAGGGCGAACACAGATACGCAGTATTTT. Full variable domain (outside the CDR3, taken from reference TRBV7-8 and TRBJ2-3): GAGVSQSPRYKVAKRGQDVALRCDPISGHVSLFWYQQALGQGPEFLTYFQNEAQLDKSGLPSDRFFAERPEGSVSTLKIQRTQQEDSAVYLCASSLLNNRANTDTQYFGPGTRLTVL.